These T cell receptor beta chains were read from a single sample in a study of shared clonotypes between healthy human individuals. Some clones are missing from TCRdb's copy, which holds only in-frame ones; the method was immunoSEQ multiplex PCR. Here the sample spans roughly 480,000 clones, roughly 85% being singletons. The source material was PBMCs. The receptors were sampled from a woman in her thirties or forties in good health. Some clones in this sample may be carry-over from other donors' samples. The CDR3 runs from the conserved cysteine through the conserved F or W. A D gene is named only where the DNA matches it firmly. Not all rows give a size; the values are once, few, many and, for expanded clones, a class.

abundance	d_gene	v_gene	j_gene	len	CDR3aa	CDR3nt
once	TRBD1	TRBV5-6	TRBJ1-5	16	CASSPRLGQGDQPQHF	TGTGCCAGCAGCCCGAGATTGGGACAGGGTGATCAGCCCCAGCATTTT
.	.	TRBV28	TRBJ2-1	15	CASSRRTERSYEQFF	TGTGCCAGCAGTAGAAGGACGGAAAGGAGTTATGAGCAGTTCTTC
once	TRBD1	TRBV6-1	TRBJ2-7	15	CASSAGTGGFYEQYF	TGTGCCAGCAGTGCGGGGACAGGGGGCTTCTACGAGCAGTACTTC
.	.	TRBV19	TRBJ2-6	14	CASGQFSGANVLTF	TGTGCCAGTGGCCAGTTCTCTGGGGCCAACGTCCTGACTTTC
once	.	TRBV25-1	TRBJ2-7	13	CASKSGRSDEQYF	TGTGCCAGCAAATCTGGCAGGTCGGACGAGCAGTACTTC
.	.	TRBV9	TRBJ2-1	14	CASSVDRSDNEQFF	TGTGCCAGCAGCGTAGACAGGTCAGACAATGAGCAGTTCTTC
few	.	TRBV15	TRBJ1-2	16	CATSRDRVLANYGYTF	TGTGCCACCAGCAGAGATAGGGTACTAGCTAACTATGGCTACACCTTC
once	TRBD1	TRBV2	TRBJ1-1	12	CACTQGYTEAFF	TGTGCCTGTACACAGGGGTACACTGAAGCTTTCTTT
many	TRBD2	TRBV19	TRBJ2-7	15	CASRARAGGFYEQYF	TGTGCCAGTAGGGCAAGAGCGGGAGGTTTCTACGAGCAGTACTTC
.	.	TRBV30	TRBJ1-4	16	CAWSVQGYPTNEKLFF	TGTGCCTGGAGTGTACAAGGGTATCCAACTAATGAAAAACTGTTTTTT
.	.	TRBV28	TRBJ1-3	14	CASSLGTLGNTIYF	TGTGCCAGCAGTTTAGGGACACTTGGAAACACCATATATTTT
.	TRBD1	TRBV18	TRBJ2-7	16	CASSPSSGGFSYEQYF	TGTGCCAGCTCACCCTCCTCAGGGGGTTTTTCCTACGAGCAGTACTTC
.	.	TRBV11-1	TRBJ2-1	16	CASSLGRFSSYNEQFF	TGTGCCAGCAGCTTAGGGAGGTTTTCCTCCTACAATGAGCAGTTCTTC
.	.	TRBV6-1	TRBJ2-2	14	CASSDVPNTGELFF	TGTGCCAGCAGTGATGTTCCGAACACCGGGGAGCTGTTTTTT
.	TRBD2	TRBV2	TRBJ2-7	14	CASSPGLAVYEQYF	TGTGCCAGCTCCCCAGGACTAGCGGTCTACGAGCAGTACTTC
few	TRBD2	TRBV29-1	TRBJ2-5	12	CSVKREGETQYF	TGCAGCGTTAAGCGGGAGGGAGAGACCCAGTACTTC
.	.	TRBV19	TRBJ2-1	16	CASSPPGERTYNEQFF	TGTGCCAGTAGTCCCCCTGGGGAACGTACTTACAATGAGCAGTTCTTC
.	.	TRBV6-1	TRBJ1-5	13	CASSRDGLGPQHF	TGTGCCAGCAGTAGGGACGGCTTGGGGCCCCAGCATTTT
.	.	TRBV18	TRBJ1-2	19	CASSPEPDLAMGANYGYTF	TGTGCCAGCTCGCCCGAACCAGACCTGGCCATGGGAGCTAACTATGGCTACACCTTC
few	TRBD2	TRBV6-4	TRBJ2-1	15	CASSGDSGTYNEQFF	TGTGCCAGCAGTGGAGATAGCGGGACCTACAATGAGCAGTTCTTC
.	TRBD2	TRBV7-6	TRBJ2-1	17	CASSPTLAGAGSNEQFF	TGTGCCAGCAGCCCAACCCTAGCGGGAGCCGGTTCTAATGAGCAGTTCTTC
.	TRBD1	TRBV27	TRBJ2-2	19	CASSLRDRGLLVPTGELFF	TGTGCCAGCAGTTTGAGGGACAGGGGGCTCCTCGTCCCCACCGGGGAGCTGTTTTTT
.	.	TRBV6-1	TRBJ1-3	15	CASSVSGLSGNTIYF	TGTGCCAGCAGTGTCTCGGGTCTCTCTGGAAACACCATATATTTT
.	.	TRBV7-3	TRBJ2-5	12	CASSQIGETQYF	TGTGCCAGCAGCCAGATTGGAGAGACCCAGTACTTC
.	.	TRBV5-1	TRBJ1-4	14	CASSLDRVGEKLFF	TGCGCCAGCAGCTTGGACAGGGTAGGAGAAAAACTGTTTTTT
.	.	TRBV10-3	TRBJ2-7	16	CAISDPSGTPAFEQYF	TGTGCCATCAGTGACCCTTCCGGGACCCCCGCATTCGAGCAGTACTTC
.	.	TRBV4-3	TRBJ2-6	15	CASSQTITGANVLTF	TGCGCCAGCAGCCAGACTATTACTGGGGCCAACGTCCTGACTTTC
.	.	TRBV28	TRBJ2-5	12	CASSRRATTQYF	TGTGCCAGCAGTCGGAGGGCCACGACCCAGTACTTC
.	TRBD1	TRBV5-1	TRBJ2-5	14	CASSWGDRAWAQYF	TGCGCCAGCAGCTGGGGGGACAGGGCGTGGGCCCAGTACTTC
.	TRBD1	TRBV5-1	TRBJ2-4	17	CASSLAETGAAKNIQYF	TGCGCCAGCAGCTTGGCCGAGACAGGGGCTGCCAAAAACATTCAGTACTTC
.	.	TRBV5-1	TRBJ1-1	14	CASSSGQQNTEAFF	TGCGCCAGCAGCTCGGGACAACAGAACACTGAAGCTTTCTTT
.	TRBD1	TRBV28	TRBJ1-1	15	CASLTGGGLNTEAFF	TGTGCCAGCCTGACAGGGGGCGGATTGAACACTGAAGCTTTCTTT
.	.	TRBV5-4	TRBJ2-1	12	CASSLDVGEQFF	TGTGCCAGCAGCTTGGACGTGGGTGAGCAGTTCTTC
.	.	TRBV7-2	TRBJ1-1	14	CASSSSGVNTEAFF	TGTGCCAGCAGCTCCTCGGGGGTGAACACTGAAGCTTTCTTT
.	TRBD2	TRBV5-1	TRBJ2-5	18	CASSLGLAGGGAQETQYF	TGCGCCAGCAGCCTGGGACTAGCGGGAGGTGGGGCCCAAGAGACCCAGTACTTC
.	TRBD1	TRBV9	TRBJ2-2	15	CASSPRQGTTGELFF	TGTGCCAGCAGCCCCAGACAGGGGACCACCGGGGAGCTGTTTTTT
.	TRBD1	TRBV7-3	TRBJ2-1	16	CASSRIPGQGNNEQFF	TGTGCCAGCAGCCGGATTCCGGGACAGGGGAACAATGAGCAGTTCTTC
.	.	TRBV18	TRBJ2-5	14	CASSPRPSEETQYF	TGTGCCAGCTCACCAAGGCCCAGCGAGGAGACCCAGTACTTC
.	TRBD2	TRBV7-9	TRBJ2-3	15	CASSFQREAWDTQYF	TGTGCCAGCAGCTTCCAGCGGGAGGCATGGGATACGCAGTATTTT
many	TRBD1	TRBV30	TRBJ2-7	15	CAWSVQGLESYEQYF	TGTGCCTGGAGTGTACAGGGGCTAGAATCCTACGAGCAGTACTTC
few	TRBD2	TRBV9	TRBJ2-5	15	CASSVGGTSGETQYF	TGTGCCAGCAGCGTCGGGGGGACTAGCGGCGAGACCCAGTACTTC
.	.	TRBV7-3	TRBJ2-7	14	CASSLSGPGLEQYF	TGTGCCAGCAGCTTATCGGGGCCCGGGCTCGAGCAGTACTTC
.	TRBD1	TRBV2	TRBJ2-1	13	CASSWDRNNEQFF	TGTGCCAGCAGTTGGGACAGAAACAATGAGCAGTTCTTC
.	.	TRBV7-2	TRBJ1-3	15	CASSLDRSSGNTIYF	TGTGCCAGCAGCCTGGACCGTTCGTCGGGAAACACCATATATTTT
.	.	TRBV28	TRBJ1-2	13	CASSLGLSYGYTF	TGTGCCAGCAGTTTAGGTCTGTCCTATGGCTACACCTTC
.	.	TRBV10-1	TRBJ2-7	12	CASSADTYEQYF	TGCGCCAGCAGTGCCGACACCTACGAGCAGTACTTC
few	TRBD1	TRBV18	TRBJ1-5	14	CASSRETGGQPQHF	TGTGCCAGCTCACGAGAGACAGGGGGTCAGCCCCAGCATTTT
.	.	TRBV5-1	TRBJ2-1	15	CASSFGVSSYNEQFF	TGCGCCAGCAGCTTCGGGGTAAGCTCCTACAATGAGCAGTTCTTC
.	.	TRBV7-9	TRBJ2-1	13	CASQLGTRSEQFF	TGTGCCAGCCAGCTAGGGACCCGCAGTGAGCAGTTCTTC
.	.	TRBV28	TRBJ1-5	12	CASSLLNQPQHF	TGTGCCAGCAGTTTACTCAATCAGCCCCAGCATTTT